A selection of T cell receptor beta chains follows, all from one sample in a study of spatial heterogeneity in lung cancer. One entry per CDR3 protein results from TCRdb running MiXCR on the 5' RACE reads. The sample lists tens of thousands of distinct CDR3 sequences, approximately 12% occurring once. The material was PBMCs, obtained at surgery. The source of these receptors is a male donor with early-stage non-small cell lung cancer. CDR3s include the opening cysteine and the closing phenylalanine or tryptophan. The size of a clone is reported for some rows only, either as once, few or many, or as a class for expanded clones.

cdr3_aa,v_call,clone_size,j_call
CASSRATGGFPGANVLTF,TRBV7-9,many,TRBJ2-6
CASSQERELYNEQFF,TRBV4-3,many,TRBJ2-1
CASGRDGPRFF,TRBV12-5,few,TRBJ2-1
CASRPLGVSPSYNEQFF,TRBV6-6,few,TRBJ2-1
CASSLADRVNEQYF,TRBV28,many,TRBJ2-7
CASSVTGTGANVLTF,TRBV5-1,-,TRBJ2-6
CASTPGLAGETQYF,TRBV28,-,TRBJ2-5
CSARHGRAVGETQYF,TRBV20-1,few,TRBJ2-5
CATNLVGPTDTQYF,TRBV10-3,-,TRBJ2-3
CASSVDRGNSPLHF,TRBV5-1,-,TRBJ1-6
CASSQVLGSEKLFF,TRBV4-3,few,TRBJ1-4
CASSYSMFGQGGNQPQHF,TRBV6-6,-,TRBJ1-5
CASSPPDFSAETQYF,TRBV18,-,TRBJ2-5
CSANLQGWRGVGNEQFF,TRBV20-1,many,TRBJ2-1
CACRDRGSDTQYF,TRBV30,many,TRBJ2-3
CASTPPYWAGADNEKLFF,TRBV23-1,few,TRBJ1-4
CASSHGPVDTEAFF,TRBV5-6,-,TRBJ1-1